The 2 T cell receptor beta chains listed next were all sequenced from one sample in a study of shared clonotypes between healthy human individuals. Clones were sequenced by immunoSEQ multiplex PCR, and TCRdb holds only the in-frame ones, with some missing. The sample shows millions of clones, just over 90% of them seen only once. The sequenced material came from naive CD4+ T cells from PBMCs. Specified subset: CD45RA+ positively selected. Receptors originate from a man younger than 35 in good health. Some clones in this sample may be carry-over from other donors' samples.

The rearrangement joins TRBV7-9 to TRBJ1-4; 8 bases are a match to TRBD1. The germline V gene has CDR1 SEHNR and CDR2 FQNEAQ (reference sequence). V shed 2 bases, J shed 6 bases, and the junction held 5 bases outside the gene matches. CDR3 length: 15 amino acids. CDR3 DNA sequence: TGTGCCAGCAGCTTACGACAGGGGACTCATGAAAAACTGTTTTTT. Protein product: CASSLRQGTHEKLFF.

This rearrangement joins TRBV30 to TRBJ2-1; possibly TRBD2 for D (6 bases). Between the trimmed V and J ends, which lost 3 bases and 6 bases, there was a span of 12 bases. Germline values: CDR1 GTSNPN, CDR2 SVGIG (reference sequence). This CDR3 has 13 amino acids. The CDR3 here is CAWSGTSPNEQFF. DNA for the CDR3: TGTGCCTGGAGCGGAACTAGCCCCAATGAGCAGTTCTTC.